This entry concerns a single T cell receptor (beta chain). Its matching antigen is unknown. Germline V gives CDR1 SGHRS, CDR2 YFSETQ. This CDR3 is built from 13 residues. V gave up 4 bases and J gave up 8 bases, with 12 bases separating them. The entry originates in a study of T cell responses to AZD1222 COVID-19 vaccine. Repertoires were generated with immunoSEQ multiplex PCR, while TCRdb's copy carries only in-frame clones and drops some. The top ten clones hold around 4.1% of a sample with around 160,000 clones, 82% of them seen once. The study's findings and limits: The sample set comprised mostly white British donors with more females, and clonal diversity was possibly underestimated.

The chain recombines TRBV5-1 with TRBJ1-4; D uncertain. This clonotype originated in an adult in good health. Sequenced here: peripheral blood, sampled on day 0 of MenACWY control vaccination. The CDR3 is CASSGWGSEKLFF. The CDR3 region has the DNA TGCGCCAGCAGCGGCTGGGGTAGCGAAAAACTGTTTTTT.